A single T cell receptor beta chain is shown here with its context. Its antigen remains unidentified. Clones were read by immunoSEQ multiplex PCR, and TCRdb kept only the in-frame ones, dropping some. The table has tens of thousands of clones, 84% seen once. This specimen belongs to a study of graft-versus-host responses after intestinal transplantation. Across the study: Induction using anti-thymocyte globulin, followed by tacrolimus and steroids for two to four years, was given to all recipients. The study, taken as a whole, reports: Early post-transplant falls in HvG clones accompanied the peak levels of circulating GvH clones. GvH clonotypes were identified within recipient marrow, with a subset emerging first in ileum or blood.

Germline V gene sequence: CDR1 SGHDT, CDR2 YYEEEE. The CDR3 runs 16 residues. Trimming removed 0 bases from V and 4 bases from J, with 16 bases in between. J is TRBJ2-5 and V is TRBV5-6; D unclear. The source of this sequence is a human donor who was the organ donor for an intestinal transplant. The sample consisted of unstimulated CD4+ T cells sorted from spleen or lymph node cells, taken before transplant. DNA for the CDR3: TGTGCCAGCAGCTTGGTCGTGTCAGGAGCTGGAGAGACCCAGTACTTC. Translation: CASSLVVSGAGETQYF. Supplemented by reference TRBV5-6 and TRBJ2-5, the full variable domain reads DAGVTQSPTHLIKTRGQQVTLRCSPKSGHDTVSWYQQALGQGPQFIFQYYEEEERQRGNFPDRFSGHQFPNYSSELNVNALLLGDSALYLCASSLVVSGAGETQYFGPGTRLLVL.